This T cell receptor (beta chain) derives from a study of response to subunit inactivated influenza vaccine (dated by TCRdb to 2016 to 2018). About the study as a whole: The study used deep quantitative T cell receptor repertoire profiling to track responses to a trivalent subunit inactivated influenza vaccine.

Broader findings and caveats from the paper: According to the authors, only a limited number of new T cells may be recruited by each seasonal influenza vaccination.

Concerning this clonotype: It lacks a known antigen. No per-base quality is available; no much larger clone lies one base away.

To prepare the library, RT-PCR was applied. Instrument on record: Illumina HiSeq 2500. TCRdb trimmed the raw reads at Q25, called clones with MiXCR and kept productive beta chains. A single entry per CDR3 protein holds the most common genes and DNA from its merged rows. The sample table shows under 550,000 distinct CDR3 sequences, and roughly 7.9% are seen once. In total, the top ten clones hold around 13% of the sample. Trimming removed 5 bases from V and 7 bases from J; the gene matches leave 5 bases unexplained. Including cysteine and phenylalanine, the CDR3 has 13 amino acids. Solely the CDR3 DNA is kept, with 39 bases framed from the first base. The germline V gene (reference sequence) supplies CDR1 SEHNR and CDR2 FQNEAQ.

This receptor was identified in a man between 50 and 69 years old who received an inactivated influenza vaccine. Donor details come from another sample of the same person, matched by shared clones. The V and J genes are TRBV7-9 and TRBJ2-5; TRBD1 matches 9 bases in the middle. The material was PBMCs from blood, obtained roughly 24 months after vaccination. The CDR3 protein is CASSTVDRGTQYF. The DNA sequence is as follows: TGTGCCAGCAGCACCGTGGACAGGGGGACCCAGTACTTC.